The 7 T cell receptor beta chains below all came from one sample that was sequenced in a study of shared clonotypes between healthy human individuals. Sequencing used immunoSEQ multiplex PCR; TCRdb keeps in-frame clones, though not all of them. Counted here are around 2.5 million clones, more than 85% occurring once; the ten biggest clones make up 0.36%. Sequencing input: naive CD4+ T cells from PBMCs. The subset denotes: CD45RA+ positively selected. The receptors originated from a young man in good health. Some clones in this sample may be carry-over from other donors' samples.

The chain links TRBV7-2 to TRBJ2-1, with D possibly being TRBD2 (5 bases). V lost 5 bases, J lost 15 bases, and 17 bases lay in between. CDR3 size: 12 residues. Germline V gene sequence: CDR1 SGHTA, CDR2 FQGNSA. Here the CDR3 reads CASSPPFGVRFF. The CDR3 DNA follows: TGTGCCAGCAGCCCTCCTTTCGGGGTTAGGTTCTTC.

This chain uses TRBV19 with TRBJ2-2; tentative D call: TRBD1 (6 bases). This CDR3 has 15 amino acids. V lost 3 bases and J 6 bases, leaving 14 bases between the germline ends. CDR1 is LNHDA, CDR2 SQIVND, per germline (reference sequence). CDR3 bases: TGTGCCAGTAGTATGGAAGGGGGACGGTCCGGGGAGCTGTTTTTT. Translated, it gives CASSMEGGRSGELFF.

This clone has a handful of counts. The V and J genes are TRBV12-5 and TRBJ1-5; 11 positions match TRBD1. In germline, CDR1 is LGHNT, CDR2 FRNRAP. CDR3 length: 13 amino acids. The J segment lost 10 bases and the V segment lost 1 base, leaving 0 bases of the junction unmatched. The CDR3 coding sequence is TGTGCTAGTGGTTTGGGGACAGGGGGCCCCCAGCATTTT. This translates into CASGLGTGGPQHF.

The chain couples TRBV18 to TRBJ1-1; no reliable D call. From germline, CDR1 is KGHSH and CDR2 LQKENI. The V gene lost 4 bases and the J gene lost 1 base, with 10 bases spanning the gap. This CDR3 has 14 residues. The CDR3 reads CASSLSVQNTEAFF. The CDR3 DNA reads TGTGCCAGCTCACTTTCCGTACAGAACACTGAAGCTTTCTTT.

As DNA, the CDR3 is TGTGCCAGCAGTGATACTAGCGGGCCCTCGGGTGAGCAGTTCTTC. Its translation is CASSDTSGPSGEQFF. The genes are TRBV2 and TRBJ2-1, with 9 bases identical to TRBD2. The junction had 9 bases not matched to a gene; V was cut back by 3 bases and J by 9 bases. CDR3 size: 15 residues. The germline CDR1 and CDR2 sequences are SNHLY and FYNNEI.

The J gene is TRBJ2-1, the V gene TRBV6-1; 8 bases are shared with TRBD1. V shed 6 bases, J shed 9 bases, and the junction held 7 bases outside the gene matches. Germline CDR1 MNHNS, CDR2 SASEGT. The CDR3 spans 13 residues. The CDR3 DNA sequence: TGTGCCAGCAGAAGACAGGGGTCAGGTGAGCAGTTCTTC. Translating it yields CASRRQGSGEQFF.

The V gene is TRBV28, the J gene TRBJ2-2; D not resolved. The germline gives CDR1 MDHEN, CDR2 SYDVKM. The CDR3 totals 15 residues. V lost 7 bases, J lost 1 base, and 13 bases lay in between. CDR3 amino acids: CASTPVGKNTGELFF. The CDR3 DNA is TGTGCCAGCACTCCCGTTGGAAAGAACACCGGGGAGCTGTTTTTT.